These T cell receptor beta chains were read from a single sample in a study of T-cell memory formation after mild COVID-19. TCRdb passed the 5' RACE reads through MiXCR, listing each CDR3 protein once. The repertoire holds 200,000 to 250,000 distinct CDR3 sequences, with approximately 10% as singletons. What was sequenced was PBMCs or a T cell subset sorted from them (not recorded which). Receptor source: a young man who had mild COVID-19 (a few samples of this study predate the infection). Cell type and time point are not known. The conserved cysteine and the conserved F or W are not part of the CDR3 here. Fields, in order: J gene, V gene, CDR3 protein.

TRBJ2-1 TRBV12-3/TRBV12-4 ASGLAGGHEQF
TRBJ1-1 TRBV5-1 ASSLAGGETEAF
TRBJ2-7 TRBV7-9 ASSHPGPVYEQY
TRBJ2-7 TRBV20-1 SAFSTSGGMYEQY
TRBJ2-7 TRBV7-9 ASSAGQGDSYEQY
TRBJ1-4 TRBV9 ASSPWASTNEKLF
TRBJ2-5 TRBV10-3 AIRPSTSGETQY
TRBJ2-2 TRBV5-1 ASSLYFMAGELF
TRBJ2-2 TRBV19 ASSAPGAHNTGELF
TRBJ2-7 TRBV5-1 ASSSGVGPYEQY